One T cell receptor (beta chain) is described in this entry. With V trimmed by 4 bases and J by 4 bases, 15 bases remained unmatched. Germline V CDR1 and CDR2: SGHTA, FQGNSA. This CDR3 has 18 residues. This record belongs to a study of blood T cell repertoires in COVID-19. As for the study in general: The cDNA or gDNA used as material had been derived from T cells, B-cell-depleted T cells, or PBMCs.

Clones were read by immunoSEQ multiplex PCR, and TCRdb kept only the in-frame ones, dropping some. The table includes some 400,000 clones, about 87% detected once. V usage is TRBV7-2 and J usage is TRBJ2-2; 7 positions match TRBD2. Sequences were obtained from peripheral blood. The TCR originated in a human donor in a cohort sampled during active COVID-19. In DNA, the CDR3 is TGTGCCAGCAGCTCCGAGAGCGGGGACCCTGCTTTCACCGGGGAGCTGTTTTTT. It encodes CASSSESGDPAFTGELFF.